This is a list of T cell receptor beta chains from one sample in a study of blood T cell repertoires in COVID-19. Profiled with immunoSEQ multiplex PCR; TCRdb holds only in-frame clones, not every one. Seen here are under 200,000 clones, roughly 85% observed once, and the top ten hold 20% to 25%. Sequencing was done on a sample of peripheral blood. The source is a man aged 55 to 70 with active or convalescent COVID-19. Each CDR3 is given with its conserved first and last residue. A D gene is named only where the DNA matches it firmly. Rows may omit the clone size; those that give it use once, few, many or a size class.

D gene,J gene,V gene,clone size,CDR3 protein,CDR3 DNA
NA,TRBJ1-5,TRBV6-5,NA,CASRPDRNQPQHF,TGTGCCAGCAGGCCCGACAGGAATCAGCCCCAGCATTTT
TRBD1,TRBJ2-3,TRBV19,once,CASSSTGGKDTQYF,TGTGCCAGTAGTTCGACAGGGGGCAAAGATACGCAGTATTTT
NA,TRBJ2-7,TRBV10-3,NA,CAISEGWGGNYEQYF,TGTGCCATCAGTGAGGGCTGGGGCGGGAACTACGAGCAGTACTTC
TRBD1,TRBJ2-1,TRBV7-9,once,CASSLARGQPANEQFF,TGTGCCAGCAGCTTAGCGAGGGGACAGCCCGCCAATGAGCAGTTCTTC
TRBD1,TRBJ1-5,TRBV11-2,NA,CASSPGQGLSNQPQHF,TGTGCCAGCAGCCCGGGACAGGGCCTTAGCAATCAGCCCCAGCATTTT
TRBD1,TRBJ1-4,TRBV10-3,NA,CAISADRGRGEKLFF,TGTGCCATCAGTGCGGACAGGGGGCGAGGTGAAAAACTGTTTTTT
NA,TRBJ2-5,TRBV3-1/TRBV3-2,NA,CASSQASRAQYF,TGTGCCAGCAGCCAAGCTTCCCGGGCCCAGTACTTC
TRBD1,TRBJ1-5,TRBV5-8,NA,CASSPDRDQPQHF,TGTGCCAGCAGCCCGGACAGGGATCAGCCCCAGCATTTT
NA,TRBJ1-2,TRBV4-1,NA,CASSQPTGGHPYGYTF,TGCGCCAGCAGCCAGCCTACGGGGGGCCACCCTTATGGCTACACCTTC
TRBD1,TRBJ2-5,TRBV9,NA,CASSARGRGETQYF,TGTGCCAGCAGCGCAAGGGGGCGAGGGGAGACCCAGTACTTC